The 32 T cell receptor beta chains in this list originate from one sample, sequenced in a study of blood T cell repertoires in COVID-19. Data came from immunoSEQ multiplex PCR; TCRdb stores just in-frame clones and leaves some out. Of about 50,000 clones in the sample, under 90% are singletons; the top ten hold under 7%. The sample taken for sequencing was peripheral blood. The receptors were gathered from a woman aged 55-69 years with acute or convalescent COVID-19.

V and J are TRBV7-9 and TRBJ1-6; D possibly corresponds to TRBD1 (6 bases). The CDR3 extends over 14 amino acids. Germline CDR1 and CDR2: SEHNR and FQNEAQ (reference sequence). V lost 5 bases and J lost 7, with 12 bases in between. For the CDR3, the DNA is TGTGCCAGCAGCGAAGGGACAAGGAATTCACCCCTCCACTTT. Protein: CASSEGTRNSPLHF.

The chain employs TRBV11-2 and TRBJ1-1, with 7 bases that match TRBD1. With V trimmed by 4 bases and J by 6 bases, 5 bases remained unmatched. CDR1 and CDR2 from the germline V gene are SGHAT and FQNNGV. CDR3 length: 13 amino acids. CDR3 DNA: TGTGCCAGCAGCTCACAGGGGTGGTCTGAAGCTTTCTTT. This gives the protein CASSSQGWSEAFF.

CDR3 loop: CACPRTGVHGYTF. In nucleotides, the CDR3 is TGTGCCTGCCCTCGGACAGGGGTCCATGGCTACACCTTC. The V and J genes are TRBV30 and TRBJ1-2; TRBD1 matches at 9 bases. There are 13 residues in the CDR3. J gave up 6 bases and V 6 bases, and 8 bases lay outside the gene matches. Per germline, CDR1 GTSNPN and CDR2 SVGIG (reference sequence).

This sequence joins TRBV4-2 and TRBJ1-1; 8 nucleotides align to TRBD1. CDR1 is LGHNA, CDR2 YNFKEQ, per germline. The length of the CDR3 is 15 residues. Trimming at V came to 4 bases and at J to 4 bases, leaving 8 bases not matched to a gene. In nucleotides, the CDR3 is TGTGCCAGCAGCCTAATTCAGGGGGCGAGCACTGAAGCTTTCTTT. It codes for CASSLIQGASTEAFF.

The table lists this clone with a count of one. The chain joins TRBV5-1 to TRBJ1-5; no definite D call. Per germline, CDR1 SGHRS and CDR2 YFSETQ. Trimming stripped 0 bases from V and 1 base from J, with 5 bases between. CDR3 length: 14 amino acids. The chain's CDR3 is CASSLGQSNQPQHF. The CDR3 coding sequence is TGCGCCAGCAGCTTGGGCCAGAGCAATCAGCCCCAGCATTTT.

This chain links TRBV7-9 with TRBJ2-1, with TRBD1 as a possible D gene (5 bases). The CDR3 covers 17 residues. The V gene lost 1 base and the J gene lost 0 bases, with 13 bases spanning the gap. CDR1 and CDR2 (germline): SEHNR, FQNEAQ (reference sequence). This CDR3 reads CASSLVTARSSYNEQFF. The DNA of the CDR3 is TGTGCCAGCAGCTTAGTGACAGCTAGGAGCTCCTACAATGAGCAGTTCTTC.

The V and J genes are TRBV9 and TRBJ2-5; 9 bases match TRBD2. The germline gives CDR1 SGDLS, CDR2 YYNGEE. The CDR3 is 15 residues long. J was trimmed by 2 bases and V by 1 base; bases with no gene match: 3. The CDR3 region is CASSVSLAGQETQYF. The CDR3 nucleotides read TGTGCCAGCAGCGTAAGCCTAGCGGGGCAAGAGACCCAGTACTTC.

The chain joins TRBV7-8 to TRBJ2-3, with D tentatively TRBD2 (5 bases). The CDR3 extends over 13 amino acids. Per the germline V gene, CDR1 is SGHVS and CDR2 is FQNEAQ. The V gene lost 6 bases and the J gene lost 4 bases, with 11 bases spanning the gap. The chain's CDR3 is CASSPQRADTQYF. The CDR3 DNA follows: TGTGCCAGCAGTCCGCAGAGGGCAGATACGCAGTATTTT.

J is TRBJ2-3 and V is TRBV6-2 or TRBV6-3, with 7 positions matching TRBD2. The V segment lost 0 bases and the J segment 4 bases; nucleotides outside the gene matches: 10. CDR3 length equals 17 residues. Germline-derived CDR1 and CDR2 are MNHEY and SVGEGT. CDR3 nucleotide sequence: TGTGCCAGCAGTTACTCCCGGGTTAGCGGGCTGGCAGATACGCAGTATTTT. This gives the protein CASSYSRVSGLADTQYF.

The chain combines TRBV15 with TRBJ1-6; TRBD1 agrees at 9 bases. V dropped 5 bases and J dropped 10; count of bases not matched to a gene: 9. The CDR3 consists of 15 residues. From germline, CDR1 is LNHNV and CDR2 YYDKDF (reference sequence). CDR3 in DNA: TGTGCCACCAGCGGGGACAGGGCGGGTCGATCACCCCTCCACTTT. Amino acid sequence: CATSGDRAGRSPLHF.

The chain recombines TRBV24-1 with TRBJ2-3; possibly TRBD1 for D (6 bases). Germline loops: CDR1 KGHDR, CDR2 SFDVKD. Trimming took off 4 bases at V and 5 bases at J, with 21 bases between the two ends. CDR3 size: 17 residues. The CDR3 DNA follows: TGTGCCACCAGTGACCAGCGGACCGGGGCAGGGGAAGATACGCAGTATTTT. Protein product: CATSDQRTGAGEDTQYF.

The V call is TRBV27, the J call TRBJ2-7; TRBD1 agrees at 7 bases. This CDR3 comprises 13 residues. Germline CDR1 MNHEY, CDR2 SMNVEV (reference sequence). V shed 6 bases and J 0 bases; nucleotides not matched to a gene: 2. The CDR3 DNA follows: TGTGCCAGCAGGGACAGGAGCTCCTACGAGCAGTACTTC. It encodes CASRDRSSYEQYF.

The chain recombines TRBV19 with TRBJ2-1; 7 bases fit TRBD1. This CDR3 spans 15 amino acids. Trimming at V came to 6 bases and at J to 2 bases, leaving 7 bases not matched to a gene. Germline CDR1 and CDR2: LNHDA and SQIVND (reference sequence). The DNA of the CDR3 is TGTGCCAGTAGGACGGGGCAGGGGGCCTACAATGAGCAGTTCTTC. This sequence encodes CASRTGQGAYNEQFF.

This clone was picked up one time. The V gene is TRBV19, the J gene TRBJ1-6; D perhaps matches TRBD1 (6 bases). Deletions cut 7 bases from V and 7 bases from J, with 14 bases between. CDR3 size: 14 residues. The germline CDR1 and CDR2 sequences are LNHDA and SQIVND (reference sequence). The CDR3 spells CASTFRGGNSPLHF. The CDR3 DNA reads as TGTGCCAGTACCTTTCGGGGGGGCAATTCACCCCTCCACTTT. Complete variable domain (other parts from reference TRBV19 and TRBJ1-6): DGGITQSPKYLFRKEGQNVTLSCEQNLNHDAMYWYRQDPGQGLRLIYYSQIVNDFQKGDIAEGYSVSREKKESFPLTVTSAQKNPTAFYLCASTFRGGNSPLHFGNGTRLTVT.

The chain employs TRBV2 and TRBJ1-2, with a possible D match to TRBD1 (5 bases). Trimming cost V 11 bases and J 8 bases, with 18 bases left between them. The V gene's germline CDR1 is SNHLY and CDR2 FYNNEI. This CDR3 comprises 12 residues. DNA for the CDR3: TGTGCCTCGGGGGAGGGGAGAGGCGGCTACACCTTC. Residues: CASGEGRGGYTF. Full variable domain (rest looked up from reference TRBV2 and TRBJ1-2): EPEVTQTPSHQVTQMGQEVILRCVPISNHLYFYWYRQILGQKVEFLVSFYNNEISEKSEIFDDQFSVERPDGSNFTLKIRSTKLEDSAMYFCASGEGRGGYTFGSGTRLTVV.

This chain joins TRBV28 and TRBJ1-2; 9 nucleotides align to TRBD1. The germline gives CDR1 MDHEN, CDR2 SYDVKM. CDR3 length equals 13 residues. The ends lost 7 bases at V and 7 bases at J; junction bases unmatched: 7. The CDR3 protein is CASTTGQGRGYTF. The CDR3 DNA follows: TGTGCCAGCACCACGGGACAGGGTCGTGGCTACACCTTC.

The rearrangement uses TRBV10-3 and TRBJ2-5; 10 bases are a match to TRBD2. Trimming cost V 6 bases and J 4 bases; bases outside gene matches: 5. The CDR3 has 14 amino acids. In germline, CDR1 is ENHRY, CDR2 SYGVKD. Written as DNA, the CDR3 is TGTGCCATCAGGGGGACTAGCGAGGGAGAGACCCAGTACTTC. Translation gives CAIRGTSEGETQYF.

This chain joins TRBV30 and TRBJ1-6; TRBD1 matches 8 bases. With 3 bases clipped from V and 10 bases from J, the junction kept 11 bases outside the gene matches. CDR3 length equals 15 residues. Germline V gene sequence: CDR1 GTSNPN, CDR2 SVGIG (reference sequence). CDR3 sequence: CAWRLEGQGASPLHF. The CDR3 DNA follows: TGTGCCTGGAGACTCGAAGGACAGGGTGCATCACCCCTCCACTTT.

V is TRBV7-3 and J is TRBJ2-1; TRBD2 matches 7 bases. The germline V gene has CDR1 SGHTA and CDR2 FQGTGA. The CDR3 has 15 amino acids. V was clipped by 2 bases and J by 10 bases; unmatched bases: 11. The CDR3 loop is CASSLRPSGSREQFF. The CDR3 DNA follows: TGTGCCAGCAGCTTACGGCCTAGCGGAAGTCGGGAGCAGTTCTTC. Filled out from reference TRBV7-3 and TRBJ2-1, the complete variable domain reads GAGVSQTPSNKVTEKGKYVELRCDPISGHTALYWYRQSLGQGPEFLIYFQGTGAADDSGLPNDRFFAVRPEGSVSTLKIQRTERGDSAVYLCASSLRPSGSREQFFGPGTRLTVL.

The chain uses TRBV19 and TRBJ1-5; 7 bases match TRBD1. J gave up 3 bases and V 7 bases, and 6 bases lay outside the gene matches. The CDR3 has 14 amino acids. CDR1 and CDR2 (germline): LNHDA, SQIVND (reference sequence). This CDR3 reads CASTWTGPNQPQHF. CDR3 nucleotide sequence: TGTGCCAGTACTTGGACAGGTCCCAATCAGCCCCAGCATTTT.

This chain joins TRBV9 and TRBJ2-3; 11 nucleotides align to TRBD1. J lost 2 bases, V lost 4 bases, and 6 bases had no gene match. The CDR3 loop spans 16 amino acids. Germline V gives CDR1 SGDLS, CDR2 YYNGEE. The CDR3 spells CASSTRTGGYTDTQYF. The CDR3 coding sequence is TGTGCCAGCAGCACACGGACAGGGGGCTACACAGATACGCAGTATTTT. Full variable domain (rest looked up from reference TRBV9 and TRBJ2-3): DSGVTQTPKHLITATGQRVTLRCSPRSGDLSVYWYQQSLDQGLQFLIQYYNGEERAKGNILERFSAQQFPDLHSELNLSSLELGDSALYFCASSTRTGGYTDTQYFGPGTRLTVL.

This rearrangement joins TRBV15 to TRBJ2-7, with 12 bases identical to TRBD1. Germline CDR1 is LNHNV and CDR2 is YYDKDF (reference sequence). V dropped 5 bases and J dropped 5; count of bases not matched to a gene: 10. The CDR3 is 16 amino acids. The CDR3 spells CATSSETGQGAHEQYF. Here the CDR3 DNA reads TGTGCCACCAGCTCCGAGACGGGACAGGGGGCCCACGAGCAGTACTTC.

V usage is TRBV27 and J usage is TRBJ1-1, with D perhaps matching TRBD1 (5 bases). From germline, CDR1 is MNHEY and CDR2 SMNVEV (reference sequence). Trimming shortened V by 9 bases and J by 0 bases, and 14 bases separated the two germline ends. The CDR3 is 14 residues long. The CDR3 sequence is CASRDFFMNTEAFF. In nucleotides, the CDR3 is TGTGCCAGTAGGGACTTCTTCATGAACACTGAAGCTTTCTTT.

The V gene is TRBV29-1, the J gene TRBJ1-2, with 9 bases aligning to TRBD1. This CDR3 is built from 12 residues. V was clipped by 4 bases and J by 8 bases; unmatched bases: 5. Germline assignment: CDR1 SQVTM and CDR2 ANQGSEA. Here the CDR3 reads CSVVTGGGGYTF. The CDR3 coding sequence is TGCAGCGTTGTAACAGGGGGCGGCGGCTACACCTTC.

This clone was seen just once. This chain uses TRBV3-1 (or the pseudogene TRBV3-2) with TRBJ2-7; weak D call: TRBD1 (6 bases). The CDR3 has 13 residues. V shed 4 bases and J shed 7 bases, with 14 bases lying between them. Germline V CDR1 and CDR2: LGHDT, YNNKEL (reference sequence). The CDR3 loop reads CASSLRDKGEQYF. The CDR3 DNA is TGTGCCAGCAGCCTTCGGGACAAAGGGGAGCAGTACTTC.

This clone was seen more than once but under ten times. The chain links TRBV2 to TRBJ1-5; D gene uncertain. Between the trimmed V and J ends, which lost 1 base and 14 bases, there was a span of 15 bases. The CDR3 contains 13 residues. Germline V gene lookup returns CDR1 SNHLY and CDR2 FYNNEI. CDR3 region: CASSEEPERLKHF. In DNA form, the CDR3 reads TGTGCCAGCAGTGAAGAACCCGAGCGGTTAAAGCATTTT.

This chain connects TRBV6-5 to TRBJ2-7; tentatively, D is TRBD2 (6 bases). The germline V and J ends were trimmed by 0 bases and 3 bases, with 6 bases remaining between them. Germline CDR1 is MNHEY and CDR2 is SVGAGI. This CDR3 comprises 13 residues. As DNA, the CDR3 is TGTGCCAGCAGTTACTCGGAGGGCTACGAGCAGTACTTC. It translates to CASSYSEGYEQYF.

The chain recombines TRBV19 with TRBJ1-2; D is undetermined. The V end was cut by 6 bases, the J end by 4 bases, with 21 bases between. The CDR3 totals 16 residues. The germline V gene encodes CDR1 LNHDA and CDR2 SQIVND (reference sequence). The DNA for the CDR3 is TGTGCCAGTAGGATTGAGGGCAGCGTTACGTTCTATGGCTACACCTTC. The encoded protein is CASRIEGSVTFYGYTF.

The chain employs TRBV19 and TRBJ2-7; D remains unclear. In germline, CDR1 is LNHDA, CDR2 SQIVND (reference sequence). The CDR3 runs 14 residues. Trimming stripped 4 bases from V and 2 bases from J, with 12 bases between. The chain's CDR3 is CASSRATTAYEQYF. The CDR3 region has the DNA TGTGCCAGTAGTAGGGCCACGACCGCCTACGAGCAGTACTTC. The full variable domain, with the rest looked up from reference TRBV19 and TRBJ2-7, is DGGITQSPKYLFRKEGQNVTLSCEQNLNHDAMYWYRQDPGQGLRLIYYSQIVNDFQKGDIAEGYSVSREKKESFPLTVTSAQKNPTAFYLCASSRATTAYEQYFGPGTRLTVT.

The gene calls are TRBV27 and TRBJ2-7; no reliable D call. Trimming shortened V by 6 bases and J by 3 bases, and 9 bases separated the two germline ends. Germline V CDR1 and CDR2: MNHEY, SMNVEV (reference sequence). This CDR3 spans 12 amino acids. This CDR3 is CASRQSDYEQYF. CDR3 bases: TGTGCCAGCAGACAGTCCGACTACGAGCAGTACTTC.

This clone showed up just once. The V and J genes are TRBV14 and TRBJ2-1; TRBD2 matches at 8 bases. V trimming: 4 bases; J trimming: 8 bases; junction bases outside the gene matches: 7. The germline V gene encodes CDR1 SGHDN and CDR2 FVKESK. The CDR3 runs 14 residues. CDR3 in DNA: TGTGCCAGCAGCCGAGGACTAGCAAGCGATGAGCAGTTCTTC. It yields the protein CASSRGLASDEQFF.

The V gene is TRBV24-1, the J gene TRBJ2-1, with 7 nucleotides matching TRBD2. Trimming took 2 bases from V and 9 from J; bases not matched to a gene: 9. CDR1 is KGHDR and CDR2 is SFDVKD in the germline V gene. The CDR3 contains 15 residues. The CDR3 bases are TGTGCCACCAGTGATTCTGACCGACTAGCATCTGAGCAGTTCTTC. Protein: CATSDSDRLASEQFF.